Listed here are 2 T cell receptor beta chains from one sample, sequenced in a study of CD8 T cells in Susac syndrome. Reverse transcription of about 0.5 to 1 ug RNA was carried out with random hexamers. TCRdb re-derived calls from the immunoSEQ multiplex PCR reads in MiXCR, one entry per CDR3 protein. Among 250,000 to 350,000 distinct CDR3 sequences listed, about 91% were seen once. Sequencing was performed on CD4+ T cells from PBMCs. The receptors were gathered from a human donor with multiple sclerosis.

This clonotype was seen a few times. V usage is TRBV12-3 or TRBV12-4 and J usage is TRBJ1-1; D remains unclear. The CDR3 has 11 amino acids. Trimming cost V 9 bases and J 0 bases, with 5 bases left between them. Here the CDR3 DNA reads TGTGCCAGTCGACTGAACACTGAAGCTTTCTTT. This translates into CASRLNTEAFF.

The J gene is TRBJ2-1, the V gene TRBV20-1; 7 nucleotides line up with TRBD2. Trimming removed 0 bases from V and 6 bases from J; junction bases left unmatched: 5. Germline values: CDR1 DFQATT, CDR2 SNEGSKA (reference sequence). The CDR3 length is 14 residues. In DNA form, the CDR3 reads TGCAGTGCTAGAGACGGCGGGAGCCCCAATGAGCAGTTCTTC. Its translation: CSARDGGSPNEQFF.